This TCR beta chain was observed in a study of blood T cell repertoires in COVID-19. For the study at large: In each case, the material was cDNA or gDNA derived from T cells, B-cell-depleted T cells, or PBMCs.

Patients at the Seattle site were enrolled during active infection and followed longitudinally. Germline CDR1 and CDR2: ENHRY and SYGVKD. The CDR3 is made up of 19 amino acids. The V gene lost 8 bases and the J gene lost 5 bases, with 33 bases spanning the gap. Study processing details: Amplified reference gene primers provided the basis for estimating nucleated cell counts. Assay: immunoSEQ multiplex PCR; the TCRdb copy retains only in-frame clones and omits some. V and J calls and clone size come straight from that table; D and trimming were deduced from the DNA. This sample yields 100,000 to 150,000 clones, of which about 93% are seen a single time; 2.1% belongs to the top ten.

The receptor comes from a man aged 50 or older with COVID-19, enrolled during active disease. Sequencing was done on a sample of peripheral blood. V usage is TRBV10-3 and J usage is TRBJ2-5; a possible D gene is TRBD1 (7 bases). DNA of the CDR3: TGTGCCATCGAGCAGGGGGAGGACTACCTAGGGGATACAATCGAGACCCAGTACTTC. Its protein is CAIEQGEDYLGDTIETQYF.